Each of the 5 T cell receptor beta chains below was sequenced from the same sample in a study of Graves' ophthalmopathy and Graves' hyperthyroidism. TCR beta CDR3 amplification used RNA transcripts. Following a first-round RT-PCR that used HTBI primers, a second-round multiplex PCR was carried out. TCRdb independently ran MiXCR on the multiplex PCR reads; one entry per CDR3 protein. Of hundreds of thousands of distinct CDR3 sequences in the sample, 22% were seen once. The sample was peripheral blood. These receptors came from a woman under 30 with stable Graves' hyperthyroidism. Some clones in this sample may be carry-over from other donors' samples.

This clonotype was recorded many times. This chain uses TRBV12-3 or TRBV12-4 with TRBJ1-3; TRBD1 is a possible D gene (6 bases). V shed 5 bases and J shed 0 bases, with 11 bases lying between them. The CDR3 is 15 residues long. The chain's CDR3 is CASSMQTGSGNTIYF. CDR3 in DNA: TGTGCCAGCAGTATGCAGACAGGCTCTGGAAACACCATATATTTT.

In its sample, this clonotype was seen a few times. Because it lacks the conserved phenylalanine or tryptophan at the end, this CDR3 is likely a read error. No DNA is shown, since the ends of the CDR3 on it are uncertain; the CDR3 is the one TCRdb lists. The chain has TRBV14 and TRBJ2-7; no DNA check was done on the table's D call, TRBD1. CDR1 and CDR2 (germline): SGHDN, FVKESK. The CDR3 region is 14 residues in length, termini included. The CDR3 is CASSAWTGAYEQCS.

For the CDR3, the DNA is TGTGCCTGGAGTGGCGGGGGAGGCGAGCAGTACTTC. Protein: CAWSGGGGEQYF. The chain recombines TRBV30 with TRBJ2-7; 7 nucleotides match TRBD2. Germline lookup yields CDR1 GTSNPN and CDR2 SVGIG (reference sequence). CDR3 length: 12 residues. The trim removed 1 base at V and 6 bases at J, leaving 3 bases unmatched.

About this clonotype: A read error is likely, as this CDR3 ends without the conserved phenylalanine or tryptophan. The J gene is TRBJ1-2, the V gene TRBV2, with no clear D. Germline V CDR1 and CDR2: SNHLY, FYNNEI. Trimming cost V 2 bases and J 3 bases, with 7 bases left between them. The CDR3 is made up of 13 amino acids. CDR3: CASSEKEYYGYTL. CDR3 bases: TGTGCCAGCAGTGAAAAGGAATACTATGGCTACACCCTC.

This clonotype appeared many times. V and J are TRBV20-1 and TRBJ2-7, with D unclear. V lost 2 bases to trimming and J lost 5 bases, with 10 bases between them. Per the germline V gene, CDR1 is DFQATT and CDR2 is SNEGSKA (reference sequence). The CDR3 consists of 12 residues. The CDR3 region is CSARLLIDEQYF. The CDR3 nucleotides read TGCAGTGCTAGACTCCTAATAGACGAGCAGTACTTC.